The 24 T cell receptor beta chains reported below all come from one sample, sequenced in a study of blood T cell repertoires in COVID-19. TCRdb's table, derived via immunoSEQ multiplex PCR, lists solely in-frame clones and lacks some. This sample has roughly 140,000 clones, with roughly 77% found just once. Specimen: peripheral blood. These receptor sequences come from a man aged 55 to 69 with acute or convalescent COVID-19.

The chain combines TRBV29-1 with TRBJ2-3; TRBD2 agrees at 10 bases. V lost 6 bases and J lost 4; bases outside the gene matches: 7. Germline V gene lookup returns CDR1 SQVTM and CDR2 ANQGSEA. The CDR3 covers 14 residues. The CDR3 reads CSVRASGRADTQYF. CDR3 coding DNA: TGCAGCGTACGAGCTAGCGGGAGAGCAGATACGCAGTATTTT.

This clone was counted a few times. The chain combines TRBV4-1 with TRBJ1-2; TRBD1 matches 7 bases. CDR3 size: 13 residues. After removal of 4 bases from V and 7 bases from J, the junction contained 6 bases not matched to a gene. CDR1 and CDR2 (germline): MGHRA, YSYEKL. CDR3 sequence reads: CASSLDRLGGYTF. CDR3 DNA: TGCGCCAGCAGCCTGGACAGGTTGGGTGGCTACACCTTC.

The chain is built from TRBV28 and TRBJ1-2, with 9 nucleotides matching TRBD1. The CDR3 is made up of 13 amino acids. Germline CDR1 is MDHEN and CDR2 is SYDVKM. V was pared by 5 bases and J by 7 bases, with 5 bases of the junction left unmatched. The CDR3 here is CASSPDRGSGYTF. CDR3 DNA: TGTGCCAGCAGTCCCGACAGGGGGTCTGGCTACACCTTC.

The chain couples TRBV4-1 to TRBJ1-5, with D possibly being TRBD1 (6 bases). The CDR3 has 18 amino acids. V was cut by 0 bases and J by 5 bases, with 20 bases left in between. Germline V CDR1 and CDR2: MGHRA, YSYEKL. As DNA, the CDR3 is TGCGCCAGCAGCCAAGAAGGGCTCCGGGGGGCGCGTTATCAGCCCCAGCATTTT. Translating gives CASSQEGLRGARYQPQHF.

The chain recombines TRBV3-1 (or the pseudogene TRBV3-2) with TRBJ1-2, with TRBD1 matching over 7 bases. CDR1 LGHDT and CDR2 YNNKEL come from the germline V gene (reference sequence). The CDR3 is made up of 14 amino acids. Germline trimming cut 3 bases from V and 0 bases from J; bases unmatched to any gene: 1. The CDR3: CASSQTGSNYGYTF. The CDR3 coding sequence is TGTGCCAGCAGCCAGACAGGGTCTAACTATGGCTACACCTTC.

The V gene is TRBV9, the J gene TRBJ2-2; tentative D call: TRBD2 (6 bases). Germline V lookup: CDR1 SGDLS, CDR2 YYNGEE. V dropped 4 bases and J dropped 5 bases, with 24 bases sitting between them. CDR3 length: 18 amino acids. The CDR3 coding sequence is TGTGCCAGCAGCCCGTTTCGGCGGGACCGGGTAGGAACCGGGGAGCTGTTTTTT. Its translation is CASSPFRRDRVGTGELFF. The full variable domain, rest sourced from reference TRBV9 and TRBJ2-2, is DSGVTQTPKHLITATGQRVTLRCSPRSGDLSVYWYQQSLDQGLQFLIQYYNGEERAKGNILERFSAQQFPDLHSELNLSSLELGDSALYFCASSPFRRDRVGTGELFFGEGSRLTVL.

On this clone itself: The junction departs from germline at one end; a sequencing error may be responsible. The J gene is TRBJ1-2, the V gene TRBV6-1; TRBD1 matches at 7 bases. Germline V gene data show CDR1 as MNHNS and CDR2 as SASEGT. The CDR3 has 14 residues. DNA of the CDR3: TGTGCCAGCAGAGAAGTACAGGGGTTTGGTGGCTACACCTTC. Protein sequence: CASREVQGFGGYTF.

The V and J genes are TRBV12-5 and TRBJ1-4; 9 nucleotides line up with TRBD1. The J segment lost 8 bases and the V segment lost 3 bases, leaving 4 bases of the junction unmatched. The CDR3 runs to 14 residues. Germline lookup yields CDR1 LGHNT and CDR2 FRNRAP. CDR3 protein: CASGFRTGAEKLFF. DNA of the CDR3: TGTGCTAGTGGTTTTCGGACAGGGGCAGAAAAACTGTTTTTT.

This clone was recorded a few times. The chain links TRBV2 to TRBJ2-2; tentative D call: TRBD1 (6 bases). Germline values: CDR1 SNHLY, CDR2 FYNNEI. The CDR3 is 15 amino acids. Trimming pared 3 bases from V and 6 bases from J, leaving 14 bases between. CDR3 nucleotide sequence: TGTGCCAGCAGTGACTGGGGGCCCAGGGCCGGGGAGCTGTTTTTT. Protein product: CASSDWGPRAGELFF.

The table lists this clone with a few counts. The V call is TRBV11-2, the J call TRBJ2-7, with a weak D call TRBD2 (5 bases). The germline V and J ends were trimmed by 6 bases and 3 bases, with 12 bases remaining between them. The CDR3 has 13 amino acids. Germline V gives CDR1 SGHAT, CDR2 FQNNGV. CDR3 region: CASSLSTSYEQYF. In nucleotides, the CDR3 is TGTGCCAGCAGTCTTAGTACTAGCTACGAGCAGTACTTC.

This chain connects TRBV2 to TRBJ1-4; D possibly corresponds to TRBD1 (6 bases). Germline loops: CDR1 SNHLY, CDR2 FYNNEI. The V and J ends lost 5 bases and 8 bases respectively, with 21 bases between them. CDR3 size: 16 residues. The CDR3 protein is CASSSTGTPGWEKLFF. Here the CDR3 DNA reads TGTGCCAGCAGTTCAACCGGGACACCAGGTTGGGAAAAACTGTTTTTT.

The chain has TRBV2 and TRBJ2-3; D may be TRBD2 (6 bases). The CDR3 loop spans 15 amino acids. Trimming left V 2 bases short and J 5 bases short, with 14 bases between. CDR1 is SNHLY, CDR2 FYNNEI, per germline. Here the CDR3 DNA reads TGTGCCAGCAGTGAATTGGGTGGGGGAGGAGATACGCAGTATTTT. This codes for CASSELGGGGDTQYF. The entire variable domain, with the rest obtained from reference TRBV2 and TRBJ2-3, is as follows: EPEVTQTPSHQVTQMGQEVILRCVPISNHLYFYWYRQILGQKVEFLVSFYNNEISEKSEIFDDQFSVERPDGSNFTLKIRSTKLEDSAMYFCASSELGGGGDTQYFGPGTRLTVL.

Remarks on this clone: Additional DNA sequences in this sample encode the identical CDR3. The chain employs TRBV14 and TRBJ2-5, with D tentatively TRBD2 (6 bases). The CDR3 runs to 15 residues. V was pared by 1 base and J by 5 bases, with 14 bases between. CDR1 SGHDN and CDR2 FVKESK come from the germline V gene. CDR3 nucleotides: TGTGCCAGCAGCCAAGGGACTATTACGTGGGAGACCCAGTACTTC. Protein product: CASSQGTITWETQYF.

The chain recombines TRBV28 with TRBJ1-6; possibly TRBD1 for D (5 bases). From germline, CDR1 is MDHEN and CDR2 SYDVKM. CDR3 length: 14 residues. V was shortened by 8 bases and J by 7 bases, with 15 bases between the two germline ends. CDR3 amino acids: CASSSGGSNSPLHF. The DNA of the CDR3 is TGTGCCAGCTCGTCCGGGGGGAGCAATTCACCCCTCCACTTT.

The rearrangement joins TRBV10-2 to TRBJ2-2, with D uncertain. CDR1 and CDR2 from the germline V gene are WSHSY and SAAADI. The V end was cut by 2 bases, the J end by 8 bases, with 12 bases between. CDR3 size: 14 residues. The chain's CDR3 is CASSESLPRGELFF. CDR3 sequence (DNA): TGCGCCAGCAGTGAGAGTTTGCCGCGGGGGGAGCTGTTTTTT.

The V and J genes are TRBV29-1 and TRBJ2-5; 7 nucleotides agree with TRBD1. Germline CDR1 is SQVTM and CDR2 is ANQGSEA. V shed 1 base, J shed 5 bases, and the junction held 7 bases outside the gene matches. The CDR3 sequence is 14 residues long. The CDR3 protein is CSVEGYRGRETQYF. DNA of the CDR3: TGCAGCGTTGAAGGATACAGGGGTAGGGAGACCCAGTACTTC.

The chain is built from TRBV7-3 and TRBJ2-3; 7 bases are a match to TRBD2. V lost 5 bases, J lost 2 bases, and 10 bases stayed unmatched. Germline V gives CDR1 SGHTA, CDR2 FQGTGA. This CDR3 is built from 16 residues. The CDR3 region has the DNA TGTGCCAGCAGCCAAACTAGCGATCCGTACACAGATACGCAGTATTTT. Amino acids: CASSQTSDPYTDTQYF. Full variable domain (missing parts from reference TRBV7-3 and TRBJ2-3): GAGVSQTPSNKVTEKGKYVELRCDPISGHTALYWYRQSLGQGPEFLIYFQGTGAADDSGLPNDRFFAVRPEGSVSTLKIQRTERGDSAVYLCASSQTSDPYTDTQYFGPGTRLTVL.

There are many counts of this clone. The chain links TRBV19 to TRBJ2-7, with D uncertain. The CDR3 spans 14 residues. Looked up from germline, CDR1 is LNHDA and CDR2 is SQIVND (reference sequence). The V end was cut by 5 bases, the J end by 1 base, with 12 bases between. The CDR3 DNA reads TGTGCCAGTAGTCTCACAGCCAATTCCTACGAGCAGTACTTC. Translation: CASSLTANSYEQYF.

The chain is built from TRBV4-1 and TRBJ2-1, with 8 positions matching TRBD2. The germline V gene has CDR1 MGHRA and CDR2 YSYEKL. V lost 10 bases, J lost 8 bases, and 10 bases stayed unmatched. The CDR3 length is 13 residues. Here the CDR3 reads CATGGGRVDEQFF. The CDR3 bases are TGCGCCACCGGGGGGGGTAGGGTCGATGAGCAGTTCTTC.

DNA of the CDR3: TGTGCCAGCTCACCCCGGTCACAGGGGGAGACCCAGTACTTC. Protein: CASSPRSQGETQYF. The rearrangement joins TRBV18 to TRBJ2-5; 7 bases agree with TRBD1. V shed 3 bases, J shed 5 bases, and the junction held 6 bases outside the gene matches. The length of the CDR3 is 14 residues. Germline CDR1 reads KGHSH; CDR2 reads LQKENI. Using reference TRBV18 and TRBJ2-5 for the parts outside the CDR3, the full variable domain is NAGVMQNPRHLVRRRGQEARLRCSPMKGHSHVYWYRQLPEEGLKFMVYLQKENIIDESGMPKERFSAEFPKEGPSILRIQQVVRGDSAAYFCASSPRSQGETQYFGPGTRLLVL.

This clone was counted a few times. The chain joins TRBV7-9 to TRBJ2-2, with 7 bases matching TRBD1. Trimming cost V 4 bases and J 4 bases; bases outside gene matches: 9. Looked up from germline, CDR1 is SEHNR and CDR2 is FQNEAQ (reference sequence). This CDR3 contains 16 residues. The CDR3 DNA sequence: TGTGCCAGCAGCTCGCGGACACAGGGGACCACCGGGGAGCTGTTTTTT. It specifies CASSSRTQGTTGELFF.

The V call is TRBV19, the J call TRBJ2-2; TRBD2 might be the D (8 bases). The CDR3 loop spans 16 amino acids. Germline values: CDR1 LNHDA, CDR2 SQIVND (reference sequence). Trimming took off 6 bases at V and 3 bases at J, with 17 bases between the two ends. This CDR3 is CASRQGWRGDTGELFF. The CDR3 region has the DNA TGTGCCAGTAGACAGGGGTGGCGGGGGGACACCGGGGAGCTGTTTTTT.

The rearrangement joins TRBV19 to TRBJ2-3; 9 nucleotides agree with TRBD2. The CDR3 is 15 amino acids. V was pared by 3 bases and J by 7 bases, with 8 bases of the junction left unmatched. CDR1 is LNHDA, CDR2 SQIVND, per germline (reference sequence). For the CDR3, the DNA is TGTGCCAGTAGTATTCGGCGGGAGGGCCCAAATACGCAGTATTTT. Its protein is CASSIRREGPNTQYF. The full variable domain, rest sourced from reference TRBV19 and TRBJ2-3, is DGGITQSPKYLFRKEGQNVTLSCEQNLNHDAMYWYRQDPGQGLRLIYYSQIVNDFQKGDIAEGYSVSREKKESFPLTVTSAQKNPTAFYLCASSIRREGPNTQYFGPGTRLTVL.

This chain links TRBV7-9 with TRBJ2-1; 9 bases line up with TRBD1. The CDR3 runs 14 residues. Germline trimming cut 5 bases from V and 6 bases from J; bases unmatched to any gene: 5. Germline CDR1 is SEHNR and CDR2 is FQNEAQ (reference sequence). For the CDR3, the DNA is TGTGCCAGCAGCGCCAGGACAGGGGTCAATGAGCAGTTCTTC. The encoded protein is CASSARTGVNEQFF.